Shown below are 2 T cell receptor beta chains from a single sample sequenced in a study of identical twins. TCRdb itself ran the 5' RACE reads through MiXCR, one entry per CDR3 protein. The data hold around 370,000 distinct CDR3 sequences, with approximately 9.1% observed a single time. Material for sequencing was naive T cells sorted from blood. These receptors all stem from a woman aged 45-65 years in good health.

This chain connects TRBV5-1 to TRBJ2-5, with TRBD2 identical over 8 bases. Germline V gene data show CDR1 as SGHRS and CDR2 as YFSETQ. J gave up 4 bases and V 4 bases, and 9 bases lay outside the gene matches. This CDR3 spans 15 amino acids. The CDR3 sequence is CASSPRPGGGETQYF. The DNA of the CDR3 is TGCGCCAGCAGCCCTCGCCCGGGAGGGGGAGAGACCCAGTACTTC.

This clonotype turned up a few times. The chain couples TRBV20-1 to TRBJ2-3; tentative D call: TRBD2 (5 bases). CDR3 length: 11 amino acids. Germline loops: CDR1 DFQATT, CDR2 SNEGSKA (reference sequence). Trimming shortened V by 6 bases and J by 8 bases, and 12 bases separated the two germline ends. This CDR3 is CSAHKEGTQYF. CDR3 DNA sequence: TGCAGTGCGCACAAAGAGGGTACGCAGTATTTT.